Below are 14 T cell receptor beta chains sequenced from a single sample in a study of graft-versus-host responses after intestinal transplantation. TCRdb's table, derived via immunoSEQ multiplex PCR, lists solely in-frame clones and lacks some. The profile shows 15,000 to 17,000 clones, approximately 30% of them singletons. The input for sequencing was alloreactive CD4+ T cells from a mixed lymphocyte reaction culture, taken before intestinal transplant. Subset described: CFSE-low proliferating T cells sorted from approximately 6-day pre-transplant mixed lymphocyte reaction (GvH or HvG direction). All receptors come from a human patient who received an intestinal transplant.

This chain's CDR3 is CASSITQLSINYGYTF. The CDR3 coding sequence is TGTGCCAGCAGTATAACACAGCTTTCGATAAACTATGGCTACACCTTC. The chain joins TRBV2 to TRBJ1-2, with D unresolved. V lost 5 bases to trimming and J lost 2 bases, with 18 bases between them. Germline CDR1 is SNHLY and CDR2 is FYNNEI. The CDR3 totals 16 residues.

This clone was seen a few times. V gene TRBV6-5 combines with J gene TRBJ1-6; 10 bases line up with TRBD1. Per germline, CDR1 MNHEY and CDR2 SVGAGI. The CDR3 is 14 residues long. The trim removed 5 bases at V and 10 bases at J, leaving 5 bases unmatched. CDR3 sequence reads: CASSPGTGASPLHF. The CDR3 DNA reads as TGTGCCAGCAGTCCTGGGACAGGGGCCTCACCCCTCCACTTT.

A remark on this clone: The sample contains more than one DNA sequence encoding this CDR3. The J gene is TRBJ2-7, the V gene TRBV29-1; possible D gene TRBD1, 9 bases. The CDR3 has 17 amino acids. Trimming cost V 0 bases and J 11 bases, with 29 bases left between them. In germline, CDR1 is SQVTM, CDR2 ANQGSEA. DNA for the CDR3: TGCAGCGTTGAAGATCCTAGGGGGGCGAACAGGGGGCGGGAGGAGTACTTC. It yields the protein CSVEDPRGANRGREEYF.

CDR3 nucleotide sequence: TGCGCCAGCAGCCGGATCTTTCCTAGCGGTTCCTACAATGAGCAGTTCTTC. Protein: CASSRIFPSGSYNEQFF. The chain couples TRBV4-1 to TRBJ2-1; TRBD2 matches at 7 bases. CDR3 length: 17 residues. Germline V gives CDR1 MGHRA, CDR2 YSYEKL. The V and J ends lost 4 bases and 1 base, in that order; junction bases with no gene match: 10.

The CDR3 protein is CASTPTGSSYEQYF. Written as DNA, the CDR3 is TGTGCCAGCACACCGACAGGTAGCTCCTACGAGCAGTACTTC. The chain links TRBV7-9 to TRBJ2-7; a weak D match, TRBD1 (6 bases). CDR1 and CDR2 from the germline V gene are SEHNR and FQNEAQ (reference sequence). Trimming shortened V by 7 bases and J by 0 bases, and 13 bases separated the two germline ends. This CDR3 region has 14 residues. The full variable domain, with the rest looked up from reference TRBV7-9 and TRBJ2-7, is DTGVSQNPRHKITKRGQNVTFRCDPISEHNRLYWYRQTLGQGPEFLTYFQNEAQLEKSRLLSDRFSAERPKGSFSTLEIQRTEQGDSAMYLCASTPTGSSYEQYFGPGTRLTVT.

This clone was found a few times. The chain has TRBV18 and TRBJ2-7; D remains ambiguous. Germline CDR1 is KGHSH and CDR2 is LQKENI. This CDR3 spans 14 amino acids. The V gene lost 0 bases and the J gene lost 2 bases, with 8 bases spanning the gap. Written as DNA, the CDR3 is TGTGCCAGCTCACCACCCCCTCTGACCTACGAGCAGTACTTC. Translating gives CASSPPPLTYEQYF.

This clone was counted between two and nine times. The J gene is TRBJ1-5, the V gene TRBV28; D uncertain. Germline V gene data show CDR1 as MDHEN and CDR2 as SYDVKM. The CDR3 is 14 amino acids. V was cut by 1 base and J by 3 bases, with 7 bases left in between. As DNA, the CDR3 is TGTGCCAGCAGTTTATTGGGTCCCAATCAGCCCCAGCATTTT. This codes for CASSLLGPNQPQHF.

This clone was detected a few times. The J gene is TRBJ2-5, the V gene TRBV12-5; no clear D gene. Germline V gene data show CDR1 as LGHNT and CDR2 as FRNRAP. Trimming removed 0 bases at V and 5 bases at J, with 4 bases between. The CDR3 totals 12 residues. The CDR3 loop reads CASGLVGETQYF. CDR3 nucleotide sequence: TGTGCTAGTGGTTTGGTTGGGGAGACCCAGTACTTC.

This chain uses TRBV5-4 with TRBJ2-1; D possibly corresponds to TRBD2 (6 bases). There are 16 residues in the CDR3. Per the germline V gene, CDR1 is SGHNT and CDR2 is YYREEE (reference sequence). The V and J ends lost 6 bases and 14 bases respectively, with 30 bases between them. The CDR3 region has the DNA TGTGCCAGCAAAAAGAGGCAAAGGACTACCTACAATGATGAGTTCTTC. This gives the protein CASKKRQRTTYNDEFF.

This rearrangement joins TRBV6-6 to TRBJ2-3; 10 bases line up with TRBD2. V was clipped by 8 bases and J by 6 bases; unmatched bases: 8. CDR3 length equals 14 residues. CDR1 and CDR2 from the germline V gene are MNHNY and SVGAGI (reference sequence). The CDR3 coding sequence is TGTGCCAGCCGGCCAGCGGGGGGGAAGGATACGCAGTATTTT. This codes for CASRPAGGKDTQYF.

This clone has only a few counts. The chain carries TRBV11-2 and TRBJ2-3; D not resolved. The CDR3 is made up of 11 amino acids. Trimming took off 2 bases at V and 6 bases at J, with 3 bases between the two ends. CDR1 SGHAT and CDR2 FQNNGV come from the germline V gene. This CDR3 is CASSLLDTQYF. CDR3 coding DNA: TGTGCCAGCAGCTTACTCGATACGCAGTATTTT.

V and J are TRBV4-2 and TRBJ2-3; D not resolved. The CDR3 has 15 residues. Germline CDR1 reads LGHNA; CDR2 reads YNFKEQ. V dropped 5 bases and J dropped 0 bases, with 12 bases sitting between them. The CDR3 sequence: CASSLQLTSTDTQYF. CDR3 nucleotides: TGTGCCAGCAGCTTGCAACTTACTAGCACAGATACGCAGTATTTT.

This chain links TRBV18 with TRBJ1-1; the D gene is possibly TRBD1 (5 bases). The CDR3 loop spans 15 amino acids. V shed 6 bases and J shed 1 base, with 15 bases lying between them. Germline V gene lookup returns CDR1 KGHSH and CDR2 LQKENI. The CDR3 sequence: CASSNGGGGNTEAFF. The CDR3 DNA follows: TGTGCCAGCTCCAACGGCGGGGGGGGGAACACTGAAGCTTTCTTT.

This clone turned up a few times. This chain links TRBV4-1 with TRBJ2-4; TRBD1 matches 9 bases. Trimming took 2 bases from V and 8 from J; bases not matched to a gene: 4. Germline V CDR1 and CDR2: MGHRA, YSYEKL. The CDR3 loop spans 14 amino acids. CDR3 in amino acids: CASSQTDRGDIQYF. CDR3 DNA: TGCGCCAGCAGCCAAACAGACAGGGGGGACATTCAGTACTTC.